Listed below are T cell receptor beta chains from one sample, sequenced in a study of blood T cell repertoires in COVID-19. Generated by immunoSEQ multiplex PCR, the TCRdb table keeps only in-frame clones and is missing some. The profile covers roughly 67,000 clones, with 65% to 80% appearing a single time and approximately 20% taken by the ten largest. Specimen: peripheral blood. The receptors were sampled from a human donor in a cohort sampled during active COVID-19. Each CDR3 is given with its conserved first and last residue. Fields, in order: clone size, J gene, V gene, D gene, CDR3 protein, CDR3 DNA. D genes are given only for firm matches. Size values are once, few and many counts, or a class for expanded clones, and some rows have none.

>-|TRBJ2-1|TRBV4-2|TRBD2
CASSRGLAGGLDEQFF
TGTGCCAGCAGCCGGGGACTAGCGGGAGGGTTGGATGAGCAGTTCTTC
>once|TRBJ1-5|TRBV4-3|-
CASSQVWQSNQPQHF
TGCGCCAGCAGCCAAGTTTGGCAAAGTAATCAGCCCCAGCATTTT
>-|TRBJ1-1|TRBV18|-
CASSPTGDTEAFF
TGTGCCAGCTCACCGACCGGGGACACTGAAGCTTTCTTT
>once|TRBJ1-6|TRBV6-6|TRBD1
CASSYSQGDNSPLHF
TGTGCCAGCAGTTACAGTCAGGGGGATAATTCACCCCTCCACTTT
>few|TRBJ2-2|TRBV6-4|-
CASSADRANTGELFF
TGTGCCAGCAGCGCTGACAGAGCGAACACCGGGGAGCTGTTTTTT
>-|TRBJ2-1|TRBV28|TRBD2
CASAPPGTSGGNEQFF
TGTGCCAGCGCCCCCCCAGGGACTAGCGGGGGGAATGAGCAGTTCTTC
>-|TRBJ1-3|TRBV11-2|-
CASTDRRSSGNTIYF
TGTGCCAGCACTGACAGGCGTAGCTCTGGAAACACCATATATTTT
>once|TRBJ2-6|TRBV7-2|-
CASSRGSGANVLTF
TGTGCCAGCAGCCGGGGGTCTGGGGCCAACGTCCTGACTTTC
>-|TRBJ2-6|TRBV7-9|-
CASSRGDPGANVLTF
TGTGCCAGCAGTCGCGGGGACCCTGGGGCCAACGTCCTGACTTTC
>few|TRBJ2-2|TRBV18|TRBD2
CASSPPSGGGTGELFF
TGTGCCAGCTCACCACCCTCGGGGGGTGGCACCGGGGAGCTGTTTTTT
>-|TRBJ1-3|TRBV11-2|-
CASSLPDRFSGNTIYF
TGTGCCAGCAGCTTACCCGACAGGTTCTCTGGAAACACCATATATTTT
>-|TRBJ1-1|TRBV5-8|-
CASSSARHRNTEAFF
TGTGCCAGCAGCTCCGCGCGACACCGGAACACTGAAGCTTTCTTT
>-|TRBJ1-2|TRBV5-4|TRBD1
CASSLELQGEFGYTF
TGTGCCAGCAGCTTGGAACTTCAGGGGGAGTTTGGCTACACCTTC
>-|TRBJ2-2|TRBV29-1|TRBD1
CSVPGQDLTGELFF
TGCAGCGTTCCGGGACAGGACCTTACCGGGGAGCTGTTTTTT
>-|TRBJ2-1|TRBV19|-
CASEQVIPYNEQFF
TGTGCCAGTGAACAGGTAATACCCTACAATGAGCAGTTCTTC
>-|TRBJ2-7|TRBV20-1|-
CSARERDTPYF
TGCAGTGCTAGAGAACGGGACACTCCGTACTTC
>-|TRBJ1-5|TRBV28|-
CATLFGVYSNQPQHF
TGTGCCACCCTGTTCGGGGTCTATAGCAATCAGCCCCAGCATTTT
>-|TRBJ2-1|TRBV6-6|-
CASSYSSGGPTQEQFF
TGTGCCAGCAGTTACTCGAGTGGCGGGCCCACCCAGGAGCAGTTCTTC
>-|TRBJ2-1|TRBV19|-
CASSIRGGRPGNEQFF
TGTGCCAGTAGTATTCGAGGAGGACGGCCCGGCAATGAGCAGTTCTTC
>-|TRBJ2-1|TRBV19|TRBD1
CASKDQTGVLYNEQFF
TGTGCCAGTAAGGATCAGACAGGGGTCCTCTACAATGAGCAGTTCTTC
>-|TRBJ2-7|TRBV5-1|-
CASSPRQGSPYEQYF
TGCGCCAGCAGCCCCCGCCAGGGGTCCCCCTACGAGCAGTACTTC
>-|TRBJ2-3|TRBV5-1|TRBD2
CASSPIGAGGTDTQYF
TGCGCCAGCAGCCCAATTGGGGCGGGAGGGACAGATACGCAGTATTTT
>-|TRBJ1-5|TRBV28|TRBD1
CASSQGQGVRPQHF
TGTGCCAGCAGCCAAGGACAGGGAGTCCGGCCCCAGCATTTT
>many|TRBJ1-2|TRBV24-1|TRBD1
CATSGQTGGGYTF
TGTGCCACCAGTGGACAGACAGGGGGAGGCTACACCTTC
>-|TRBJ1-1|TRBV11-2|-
CASSYERNTEAFF
TGTGCCAGCAGCTATGAGAGGAACACTGAAGCTTTCTTT
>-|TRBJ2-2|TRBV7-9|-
CASSLEGGSGTNTGELFF
TGTGCCAGCAGCTTAGAGGGGGGAAGCGGGACGAACACCGGGGAGCTGTTTTTT
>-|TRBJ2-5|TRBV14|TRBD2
CASSQGTGGFQETQYF
TGTGCCAGCAGCCAAGGGACGGGAGGGTTCCAAGAGACCCAGTACTTC
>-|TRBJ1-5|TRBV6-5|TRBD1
CASSSGQGSNQPQHF
TGTGCCAGCAGTTCGGGACAGGGTAGCAATCAGCCCCAGCATTTT
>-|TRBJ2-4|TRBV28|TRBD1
CASSPDRGDIQYF
TGTGCCAGCAGTCCAGACAGGGGTGACATTCAGTACTTC
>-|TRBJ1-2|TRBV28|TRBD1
CASSLRQGFDGYTF
TGTGCCAGCAGTTTACGACAGGGATTTGATGGCTACACCTTC
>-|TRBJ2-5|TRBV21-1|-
CASSKGPWWAIKETQYF
TGTGCCAGCAGCAAAGGGCCGTGGTGGGCAATTAAAGAGACCCAGTACTTC
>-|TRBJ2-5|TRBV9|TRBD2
CASSVAGGETQYF
TGTGCCAGCAGCGTAGCGGGGGGAGAGACCCAGTACTTC
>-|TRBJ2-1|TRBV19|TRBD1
CASSTRDRGNEQFF
TGTGCCAGTAGTACTCGGGACAGGGGGAATGAGCAGTTCTTC
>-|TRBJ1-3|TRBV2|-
CASSGEGQISGNTIYF
TGTGCCAGCAGTGGGGAAGGACAGATCTCTGGAAACACCATATATTTT
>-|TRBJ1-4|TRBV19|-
CAIGGRTSEKLFF
TGTGCCATTGGCGGACGGACTAGTGAAAAACTGTTTTTT
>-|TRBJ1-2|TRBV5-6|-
CASSLDIMNYGYTF
TGTGCCAGCAGCTTGGACATAATGAACTATGGCTACACCTTC
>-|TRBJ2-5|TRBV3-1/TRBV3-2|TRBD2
CASSQPLAETQYF
TGTGCCAGCAGCCAGCCACTAGCGGAGACCCAGTACTTC
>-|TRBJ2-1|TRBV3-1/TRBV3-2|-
CASSQRGNNEQFF
TGTGCCAGCAGCCAACGAGGTAACAATGAGCAGTTCTTC
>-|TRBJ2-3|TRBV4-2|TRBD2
CASSQGERGSTDTQYF
TGTGCCAGCAGCCAAGGGGAGCGGGGTAGCACAGATACGCAGTATTTT
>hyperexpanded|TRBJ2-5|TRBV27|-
CASSFGGGRETQYF
TGTGCCAGCAGTTTTGGTGGGGGGAGAGAGACCCAGTACTTC
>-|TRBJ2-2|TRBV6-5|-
CASSYRRIANTGELFF
TGTGCCAGCAGTTACCGGAGGATTGCGAACACCGGGGAGCTGTTTTTT
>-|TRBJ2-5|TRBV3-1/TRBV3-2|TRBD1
CASSRSGTGGGETQYF
TGTGCCAGCAGCCGCTCCGGGACAGGGGGCGGAGAGACCCAGTACTTC
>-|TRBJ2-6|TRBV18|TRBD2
CASSPSGTSANVLTF
TGTGCCAGCTCACCAAGCGGGACCTCGGCCAACGTCCTGACTTTC
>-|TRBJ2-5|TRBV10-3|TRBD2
CAISEAGGLQETQYF
TGTGCCATCAGTGAAGCGGGGGGACTCCAAGAGACCCAGTACTTC
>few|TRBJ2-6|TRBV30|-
CAWSEDTVSGANVLTF
TGTGCCTGGAGTGAGGACACCGTCTCTGGGGCCAACGTCCTGACTTTC
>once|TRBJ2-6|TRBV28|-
CASRTGGSGANVLTF
TGTGCCAGCAGAACGGGTGGCTCTGGGGCCAACGTCCTGACTTTC
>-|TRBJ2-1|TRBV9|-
CASSVGLSSYNEQFF
TGTGCCAGCAGCGTAGGGTTGAGCTCCTACAATGAGCAGTTCTTC
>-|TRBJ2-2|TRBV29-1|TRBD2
CSAGLAGATGELFF
TGCAGCGCCGGACTAGCGGGGGCTACCGGGGAGCTGTTTTTT
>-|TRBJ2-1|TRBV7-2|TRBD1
CASSLANRGQVVGHEQFF
TGTGCCAGCAGCTTAGCGAACAGGGGGCAGGTAGTTGGTCATGAGCAGTTCTTC
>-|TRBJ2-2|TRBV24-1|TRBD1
CATSDLRQGDTGELFF
TGTGCCACCAGTGATTTGCGACAGGGGGACACCGGGGAGCTGTTTTTT
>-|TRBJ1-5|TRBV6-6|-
CASTPSRGPNQPQHF
TGTGCCAGCACACCGAGCAGAGGGCCCAATCAGCCCCAGCATTTT
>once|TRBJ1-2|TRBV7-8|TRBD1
CASSLRQGEGYGYTF
TGTGCCAGCAGCTTAAGACAGGGGGAGGGATATGGCTACACCTTC
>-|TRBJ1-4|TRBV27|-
CASSLRRGEKLFF
TGTGCCAGCAGTCTCCGAAGGGGAGAAAAACTGTTTTTT
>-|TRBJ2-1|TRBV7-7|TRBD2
CASSEGLAGNNEQFF
TGTGCTAGCAGCGAAGGACTAGCGGGGAACAATGAGCAGTTCTTC
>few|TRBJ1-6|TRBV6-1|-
CASSEVTAEANSPLHF
TGTGCCAGCAGTGAAGTCACAGCCGAAGCAAATTCACCCCTCCACTTT